This T cell receptor beta chain originates from a study of a mutant IDH1 vaccine in newly diagnosed glioma. Study in general: Vaccines were first given 4-6 weeks after radiotherapy alone, or with temozolomide cycles. Findings and caveats of the study: A vaccine-induced immune response developed in roughly 93% of the patients.

Germline-derived CDR1 and CDR2 are LGHNA and YNFKEQ. V dropped 1 base and J dropped 8; count of bases not matched to a gene: 7. This CDR3 is 16 amino acids long. Profiled with immunoSEQ multiplex PCR; TCRdb holds only in-frame clones, not every one. The sample records 40,000 to 45,000 clones, about 75% being singletons. To note about this clone: As yet, its antigen is unknown.

Sample time point: week 23, last vaccination. Every vaccine dose comprised 300 ug of mutant IDH1 20-mer peptide plus topical imiquimod. The specimen comprised PBMCs, sampled from a glioma patient whose treatment included an IDH1 peptide vaccine. The rearrangement joins TRBV4-2 to TRBJ2-1; 11 nucleotides align to TRBD1. This sequence originates from a man aged 45 to 65 with glioma. CDR3 in DNA: TGTGCCAGCAGCCAAGCCGGGACAGGGGGGAGATATGAGCAGTTCTTC. Translated: CASSQAGTGGRYEQFF.